This TCR beta chain was observed in a study of radiation and T cells in renal cell carcinoma. The CDR3 totals 15 residues. Losses at the gene ends were 2 bases for V and 4 bases for J; bases not matched to a gene: 7. In germline, CDR1 is MGHDK, CDR2 SYGVNS. The repertoire was sequenced with immunoSEQ multiplex PCR; TCRdb's copy has only in-frame clones and lacks some. The data contain some 25,000 clones, 58% of them singletons. This clone appeared a few times. The treatment here: treatment-naive control, cytoreductive nephrectomy. Controls included a few female and about 10 male donors, resected 2011 to 2014.

Material: tumor tissue, obtained from a patient whose treatment was nephrectomy without radiotherapy. The rearrangement links TRBV25-1 to TRBJ1-2, with 7 nucleotides matching TRBD1. This sequence originates from a middle-aged man with renal cell carcinoma. The CDR3 here is CASSELRTGSYGYTF. In DNA, the CDR3 is TGTGCCAGCAGTGAACTTCGGACAGGTTCCTATGGCTACACCTTC.